The 30 T cell receptor beta chains given below trace back to one sample, sequenced in a study of molecular identifiers for immune sequencing clone quantification. TCRdb re-derived calls from the PCR reads in MiXCR, one entry per CDR3 protein. The sample holds just under 65,000 distinct CDR3 sequences; under 20% are singletons and the top ten take 1.4%. Sequenced: naive CD8+ T cells from blood, with Jurkat cell RNA spiked in. Subset noted: FACS-sorted CD8+CD4-CCR7+CD45RA+ naive T cells. These receptor sequences come from a human donor in good health. Some libraries in this study had Jurkat cell RNA spiked in.

This clonotype was picked up many times. CDR3 bases: TGTGCCAGCAGTCTAAGGGGACAGGGTTGGGAGCAGTACTTC. Translation: CASSLRGQGWEQYF. The J gene is TRBJ2-7, the V gene TRBV27, with 9 bases that match TRBD1. The trim removed 5 bases at V and 7 bases at J, leaving 9 bases unmatched. This CDR3 has 14 amino acids. Looked up from germline, CDR1 is MNHEY and CDR2 is SMNVEV (reference sequence).

There are many counts of this clonotype. V usage is TRBV6-6 and J usage is TRBJ2-7; D perhaps matches TRBD1 (5 bases). Germline V lookup: CDR1 MNHNY, CDR2 SVGAGI (reference sequence). The ends were cut back, 7 bases at V and 0 bases at J, with 13 bases in the middle. The CDR3 runs to 14 residues. Here the CDR3 DNA reads TGTGCCAGCATCAAATCGGACACCTCCTACGAGCAGTACTTC. Its protein is CASIKSDTSYEQYF.

This clonotype occurred many times. The chain is built from TRBV7-9 and TRBJ1-1, with D perhaps TRBD1 (6 bases). The CDR3 is made up of 13 amino acids. V lost 4 bases and J lost 5, with 11 bases in between. CDR1 SEHNR and CDR2 FQNEAQ come from the germline V gene (reference sequence). CDR3 DNA: TGTGCCAGCAGCTCACTACAGGGAACTGAAGCTTTCTTT. This sequence encodes CASSSLQGTEAFF. Supplemented by reference TRBV7-9 and TRBJ1-1, the full variable domain reads DTGVSQNPRHKITKRGQNVTFRCDPISEHNRLYWYRQTLGQGPEFLTYFQNEAQLEKSRLLSDRFSAERPKGSFSTLEIQRTEQGDSAMYLCASSSLQGTEAFFGQGTRLTVV.

A remark on this clonotype: Possible read error: a much larger clone is one base away. The chain carries TRBV27 and TRBJ1-5; D remains ambiguous. Per germline, CDR1 MNHEY and CDR2 SMNVEV (reference sequence). There are 13 residues in the CDR3. The CDR3 nucleotides read TGTGCCAGCGGTTTATATAGTGGTCAGCCCCAGCATTTT. Encoded protein: CASGLYSGQPQHF.

This clonotype appeared many times. The V and J genes are TRBV27 and TRBJ1-5, with D maybe TRBD1 (6 bases). The V gene's germline CDR1 is MNHEY and CDR2 SMNVEV (reference sequence). This CDR3 region has 16 residues. Trimming removed 1 base from V and 5 bases from J, with 15 bases in between. The CDR3 DNA reads as TGTGCCAGCAGTTTATTTGGGGGGCGGTGGGATCAGCCCCAGCATTTT. Protein sequence: CASSLFGGRWDQPQHF.

This clonotype was recorded many times. The chain couples TRBV5-1 to TRBJ2-3; D is possibly TRBD2 (6 bases). Between the trimmed V and J ends, which lost 2 bases and 6 bases, there was a span of 16 bases. Germline-derived CDR1 and CDR2 are SGHRS and YFSETQ. This CDR3 region has 15 residues. Here the CDR3 reads CASSFLMGLLDTQYF. CDR3 DNA sequence: TGCGCCAGCAGCTTTCTCATGGGACTCCTGGATACGCAGTATTTT.

This clonotype was picked up many times. The chain carries TRBV7-9 and TRBJ1-1; 8 bases align to TRBD1. There are 15 residues in the CDR3. Germline V gene lookup returns CDR1 SEHNR and CDR2 FQNEAQ (reference sequence). V gave up 1 base and J gave up 2 bases; unmatched junction bases: 3. The CDR3: CASSLGQGANTEAFF. DNA for the CDR3: TGTGCCAGCAGCTTAGGCCAGGGGGCCAACACTGAAGCTTTCTTT.

Ten or more counts support this clonotype. The V call is TRBV24-1, the J call TRBJ2-2; the D is unclear. This CDR3 is 17 amino acids long. Trimming pared 7 bases from V and 0 bases from J, leaving 17 bases between. CDR1 and CDR2 from the germline V gene are KGHDR and SFDVKD. The CDR3 loop reads CATSPYSLGSNTGELFF. CDR3 nucleotides: TGTGCCACCAGCCCGTACAGCTTGGGATCGAACACCGGGGAGCTGTTTTTT.

This clonotype has just a few counts. This rearrangement joins TRBV27 to TRBJ1-6; no clear D gene. This CDR3 spans 14 amino acids. V was shortened by 6 bases and J by 9 bases, with 15 bases between the two germline ends. From germline, CDR1 is MNHEY and CDR2 SMNVEV (reference sequence). CDR3 in DNA: TGTGCCAGCAGCCCTATCCCTCTTGGTTCACCCCTCCACTTT. Its protein product is CASSPIPLGSPLHF.

This clonotype came up many times. The CDR3 nucleotides read TGTGCCAGCAGCACAGGGTGGGCAGATACGCAGTATTTT. Translation: CASSTGWADTQYF. V is TRBV28 and J is TRBJ2-3, with a tentative D call TRBD1 (6 bases). Germline V gene sequence: CDR1 MDHEN, CDR2 SYDVKM. The length of the CDR3 is 13 residues. The germline V and J ends were trimmed by 6 bases and 4 bases, with 11 bases remaining between them.

This clonotype has a handful of counts. This rearrangement joins TRBV27 to TRBJ2-1; TRBD2 aligns across 7 bases. Losses at the gene ends were 3 bases for V and 7 bases for J; bases not matched to a gene: 15. CDR3 size: 17 residues. Germline CDR1 reads MNHEY; CDR2 reads SMNVEV (reference sequence). In DNA form, the CDR3 reads TGTGCCAGCAGTTTGTCAACGGGGGGACCTACGGGGAATGAGCAGTTCTTC. Its protein is CASSLSTGGPTGNEQFF.

There are many counts of this clonotype. The chain couples TRBV30 to TRBJ1-4; the match to TRBD1 covers 9 bases. The CDR3 runs to 14 residues. The junction had 9 bases not matched to a gene; V was cut back by 5 bases and J by 8 bases. Germline V lookup: CDR1 GTSNPN, CDR2 SVGIG (reference sequence). CDR3 amino acids: CAWGRSGQGEKLFF. The CDR3 DNA reads TGTGCCTGGGGTCGATCTGGACAGGGGGAAAAACTGTTTTTT.

This clonotype showed up many times. The V and J genes are TRBV11-2 and TRBJ2-1; D is perhaps TRBD2 (5 bases). With 7 bases removed from V and 9 bases from J, the gap between germline ends came to 22 bases. This CDR3 contains 15 residues. In germline, CDR1 is SGHAT, CDR2 FQNNGV. The CDR3 protein is CASTQTPFREREQFF. In nucleotides, the CDR3 is TGTGCCAGCACCCAAACCCCCTTCCGGGAACGTGAGCAGTTCTTC.

This clonotype has just a few counts. CDR3 nucleotide sequence: TGCGCCAGCAGCCTTATTGGGACTGGCGGGAGGGTTCATGAGCAGTTCTTC. It translates to CASSLIGTGGRVHEQFF. V usage is TRBV4-1 and J usage is TRBJ2-1; 9 bases are a match to TRBD2. V shed 4 bases, J shed 8 bases, and the junction held 15 bases outside the gene matches. The CDR3 contains 17 residues. Germline loops: CDR1 MGHRA, CDR2 YSYEKL.

This chain joins TRBV6-2 or TRBV6-3 and TRBJ1-2, with unresolved D. This CDR3 contains 13 residues. Germline assignment: CDR1 MNHEY and CDR2 SVGEGT. Trimming stripped 6 bases from V and 6 bases from J, with 14 bases between. CDR3 residues: CASRPRATDGYTF. In DNA, the CDR3 is TGTGCCAGCAGACCCCGGGCCACCGATGGCTACACCTTC.

V gene TRBV12-3 or TRBV12-4 combines with J gene TRBJ2-7, with TRBD1 matching over 9 bases. The CDR3 totals 15 residues. The J segment lost 5 bases and the V segment lost 1 base, leaving 6 bases of the junction unmatched. The CDR3, as DNA: TGTGCCAGCAGTTTAGGTGGGACAGGGAACCACGAGCAGTACTTC. Encoded protein: CASSLGGTGNHEQYF.

The table lists this clonotype with many counts. V usage is TRBV6-6 and J usage is TRBJ2-5; 15 nucleotides agree with TRBD2. Trimming removed 6 bases from V and 4 bases from J; junction bases left unmatched: 12. Germline CDR1 and CDR2: MNHNY and SVGAGI (reference sequence). CDR3 size: 18 residues. The CDR3 here is CASSYSAGLAGGPETQYF. The CDR3 coding sequence is TGTGCCAGCAGCTATTCCGCCGGACTAGCGGGAGGGCCAGAGACCCAGTACTTC.

This clonotype has at least ten counts. V is TRBV24-1 and J is TRBJ2-1; possible D gene TRBD2, 5 bases. The CDR3 totals 15 residues. Germline lookup yields CDR1 KGHDR and CDR2 SFDVKD. Trimming removed 0 bases from V and 6 bases from J, with 11 bases in between. The CDR3 DNA reads TGTGCCACCAGTGATTTGCATGCTAGCCCCAATGAGCAGTTCTTC. Protein: CATSDLHASPNEQFF.

This clonotype has just a few counts. The CDR3 DNA sequence: TGCGCCAGCGGGAAGGTCGGGACAGACTATGGCTACACCTTC. The encoded protein is CASGKVGTDYGYTF. The J gene is TRBJ1-2, the V gene TRBV4-1, with TRBD1 identical over 7 bases. CDR1 is MGHRA and CDR2 is YSYEKL in the germline V gene. Unmatched junction bases numbered 9, after V lost 8 bases and J lost 3 bases. The CDR3 loop spans 14 amino acids.

V gene TRBV3-2 combines with J gene TRBJ2-5; whether TRBD2, the table's D call, matches the DNA was not checked. TRBV3-2 is listed as a pseudogene. The CDR3 has 21 residues. The CDR3 region is CASSLRWRAFPSGGSEGAQYF. The DNA of the CDR3 is TGTGCCAGCAGCCTAAGGTGGCGGGCCTTCCCCTCTGGCGGGAGTGAGGGCGCCCAGTACTTC.

This clonotype was counted at least ten times. This chain joins TRBV11-2 and TRBJ2-5; the D is unclear. The CDR3 extends over 15 amino acids. Germline-derived CDR1 and CDR2 are SGHAT and FQNNGV. The ends were cut back, 5 bases at V and 2 bases at J, with 15 bases in the middle. CDR3 in DNA: TGTGCCAGCAGCCCACCGGGTTGGGTACAAGAGACCCAGTACTTC. It yields the protein CASSPPGWVQETQYF.

This clonotype was detected only a few times. The CDR3: CASRSGSKDYEQYF. CDR3 in DNA: TGTGCCAGCAGGTCCGGCAGCAAGGACTACGAGCAGTACTTC. The chain recombines TRBV6-1 with TRBJ2-7; D gene unclear. Germline V lookup: CDR1 MNHNS, CDR2 SASEGT. V was trimmed by 6 bases and J by 3 bases, leaving 15 bases between them. The CDR3 is 14 amino acids.

The gene calls are TRBV7-9 and TRBJ2-1; 7 bases line up with TRBD1. With V trimmed by 7 bases and J by 3 bases, 12 bases remained unmatched. The CDR3 spans 16 residues. From germline, CDR1 is SEHNR and CDR2 FQNEAQ (reference sequence). CDR3 nucleotide sequence: TGTGCCAGCACCGACCCCCTGTGGGACAGCTACAATGAGCAGTTCTTC. It translates to CASTDPLWDSYNEQFF. Full variable domain (missing parts from reference TRBV7-9 and TRBJ2-1): DTGVSQNPRHKITKRGQNVTFRCDPISEHNRLYWYRQTLGQGPEFLTYFQNEAQLEKSRLLSDRFSAERPKGSFSTLEIQRTEQGDSAMYLCASTDPLWDSYNEQFFGPGTRLTVL.

This clonotype was seen many times. This chain uses TRBV7-7 with TRBJ2-7; TRBD2 aligns across 7 bases. The junction had 9 bases not matched to a gene; V was cut back by 5 bases and J by 2 bases. The germline gives CDR1 SSHAT, CDR2 FNYEAQ (reference sequence). The CDR3 is 15 amino acids. The CDR3 here is CASSPVSGETYEQYF. CDR3 DNA: TGTGCCAGCAGCCCGGTCAGCGGGGAAACCTACGAGCAGTACTTC.

This rearrangement joins TRBV4-1 to TRBJ2-1, with D possibly being TRBD1 (6 bases). This CDR3 has 18 amino acids. The V end was cut by 1 base, the J end by 6 bases, with 22 bases between. Germline CDR1 reads MGHRA; CDR2 reads YSYEKL. CDR3 sequence: CASSQVLGAEPYTNEQFF. The DNA for the CDR3 is TGCGCCAGCAGCCAAGTTCTGGGGGCGGAACCCTATACCAATGAGCAGTTCTTC.

The chain employs TRBV7-9 and TRBJ2-7; either TRBD1 or TRBD2 may supply D (9 bases each). Germline assignment: CDR1 SEHNR and CDR2 FQNEAQ (reference sequence). This CDR3 contains 17 residues. The germline V and J ends were trimmed by 5 bases and 2 bases, with 22 bases remaining between them. The CDR3 spells CASSPDRGSSGTYEQYF. As DNA, the CDR3 is TGTGCCAGCAGCCCGGACAGGGGATCTAGCGGGACCTACGAGCAGTACTTC.

This clonotype appeared a few times. The J gene is TRBJ2-2, the V gene TRBV7-9, with 8 bases that match TRBD2. Per germline, CDR1 SEHNR and CDR2 FQNEAQ (reference sequence). V was clipped by 4 bases and J by 4 bases; unmatched bases: 8. The CDR3 totals 16 residues. The CDR3 DNA follows: TGTGCCAGCAGCTCCCCCGGGACTAGGGTCACCGGGGAGCTGTTTTTT. Translation gives CASSSPGTRVTGELFF.

At least ten counts were recorded for this clonotype. The chain links TRBV7-9 to TRBJ2-1; D may be TRBD2 (6 bases). This CDR3 contains 13 residues. The germline V gene encodes CDR1 SEHNR and CDR2 FQNEAQ (reference sequence). The V gene lost 4 bases and the J gene lost 4 bases, with 8 bases spanning the gap. The chain's CDR3 is CASSSAGYNEQFF. CDR3 nucleotides: TGTGCCAGCAGCTCTGCGGGGTACAATGAGCAGTTCTTC. The whole variable domain, filled in from reference TRBV7-9 and TRBJ2-1, reads DTGVSQNPRHKITKRGQNVTFRCDPISEHNRLYWYRQTLGQGPEFLTYFQNEAQLEKSRLLSDRFSAERPKGSFSTLEIQRTEQGDSAMYLCASSSAGYNEQFFGPGTRLTVL.

This clonotype occurred many times. This rearrangement joins TRBV11-3 to TRBJ2-3; D is ambiguous. The CDR3 is 14 amino acids. Germline V gives CDR1 SGHNT, CDR2 YENEEA. Deletions cut 0 bases from V and 4 bases from J, with 8 bases between. The CDR3 loop is CASSLEQHADTQYF. CDR3 DNA: TGTGCCAGCAGCTTAGAGCAGCATGCAGATACGCAGTATTTT.

The table lists this clonotype with many counts. The genes are TRBV3-1 and TRBJ2-3, with TRBD2 matching over 9 bases. V was pared by 0 bases and J by 5 bases, with 12 bases of the junction left unmatched. Germline V CDR1 and CDR2: LGHDT, YNNKEL (reference sequence). The CDR3 runs 18 residues. The CDR3 protein is CASSQDSPSAGGGDTQYF. CDR3 nucleotide sequence: TGTGCCAGCAGCCAAGACTCGCCTTCAGCGGGAGGAGGAGATACGCAGTATTTT.